This T cell receptor beta chain was obtained from a study of spatial heterogeneity in lung cancer. Study-wide context: Detection of beta-chain sequences consistently exceeded that of alpha-chain sequences. An average of more than ten raw reads was observed per unique TCR and UMI combination. Whole-study findings and limits: Ubiquitous and regional nonsynonymous mutations were tracked by counts of ubiquitous and regional expanded TCRs, respectively. One measure, the expanded intratumoral alpha and beta TCR count, tracked tumor mutation counts.

Germline trimming cut 3 bases from V and 8 bases from J; bases unmatched to any gene: 9. The V gene's germline CDR1 is DFQATT and CDR2 SNEGSKA (reference sequence). The CDR3 is 14 amino acids. From the 5' RACE reads, TCRdb called clonotypes with MiXCR, one entry per CDR3 protein. The sample holds 2,500 or so distinct CDR3 sequences, approximately 10% seen once. Sample time point: sample taken at primary tumor resection. This clonotype has at least ten counts. The target antigen is unknown. The chain links TRBV20-1 to TRBJ2-1, with TRBD1 matching 8 bases. Here the sequenced sample was lung tumor tissue, taken at surgery. The sequence was collected from a female donor with early-stage non-small cell lung cancer. DNA for the CDR3: TGCAGTGCTAGTGGACAGGGCCTTGGTGATGAGCAGTTCTTC. Residues: CSASGQGLGDEQFF.